This entry features one T cell receptor (beta chain) sequence. Its antigen is as yet unknown. The primer mix had 60 Vbeta and 13 Jbeta primers. The table came from immunoSEQ multiplex PCR; TCRdb's copy has only in-frame clones and leaves some out. The table has fewer than 200,000 clones, roughly 78% seen once; the top ten hold 0.65% to 0.75%. The V gene end was trimmed by 6 bases and the J gene end by 8 bases; junction bases not matched to a gene: 13. This CDR3 has 15 amino acids. The germline V gene encodes CDR1 SGHTA and CDR2 FQGTGA. This sample stems from a study of cytomegalovirus exposure and HLA in healthy donors. Study-wide results and limits: Later analysis found that TCR beta chains associated with HLA were more clonally expanded than other, equally common chains. When analyzed later, a missense DCLRE1C variant was found to be linked to TCR beta V- and J-gene trimming.

The source of this sequence is a boy between 5 and 17 years old in good health and CMV-seronegative. V usage is TRBV7-3 and J usage is TRBJ1-2; 9 bases are shared with TRBD1. Specimen: PBMCs. CDR3 in DNA: TGTGCCAGCAGACAACCCGGGACAGGGTCCAGCGGCTACACCTTC. Protein product: CASRQPGTGSSGYTF.